This record covers a single TCR beta chain. Its antigen remains unknown. This CDR3 has 15 amino acids. The V gene's germline CDR1 is SGHVS and CDR2 FQNEAQ. V dropped 1 base and J dropped 3 bases, with 13 bases sitting between them. The source of the sample is a study of T cells after yellow fever vaccination. Study background: Low-cell-number fractions were prepared with SMART-Seq v4 Ultra Low Input. Findings and limits, study-wide: Most primary-vaccination clones recurred post-booster (under 98% CD4, about 87% CD8).

TCRdb redid the calling of the 5' RACE reads with MiXCR, one entry per CDR3 protein. The table lists a few hundred thousand distinct CDR3 sequences, about 8.3% of them singletons. This chain connects TRBV7-8 to TRBJ2-7, with D maybe TRBD2 (5 bases). Here the sequenced sample was PBMCs, taken around 45 days after the first yellow fever vaccination. This TCR came from a man in his late teens or twenties who received the YFV17D yellow fever vaccine. CDR3 protein: CASSLGAAGGYEQYV. The DNA of the CDR3 is TGTGCCAGCAGCTTAGGGGCTGCAGGAGGCTACGAGCAGTACGTC.